This T cell receptor (beta chain) was obtained from a study of blood T cell repertoires in COVID-19. Method: immunoSEQ multiplex PCR; TCRdb's copy keeps in-frame clones and lacks some. Among around 72,000 clones listed, approximately 91% were seen once. The CDR3 is made up of 13 amino acids. The germline V gene encodes CDR1 MNHEY and CDR2 SVGAGI. Trimming removed 9 bases at V and 0 bases at J, with 12 bases between. The sequencing sample was made of peripheral blood. The rearrangement joins TRBV6-5 to TRBJ2-7, with a possible D match to TRBD1 (6 bases). The receptor comes from a human donor with active COVID-19. The donor label of this sample is uncertain. CDR3 protein: CASMTGISYEQYF. The DNA for the CDR3 is TGTGCCAGTATGACAGGAATCTCCTACGAGCAGTACTTC.